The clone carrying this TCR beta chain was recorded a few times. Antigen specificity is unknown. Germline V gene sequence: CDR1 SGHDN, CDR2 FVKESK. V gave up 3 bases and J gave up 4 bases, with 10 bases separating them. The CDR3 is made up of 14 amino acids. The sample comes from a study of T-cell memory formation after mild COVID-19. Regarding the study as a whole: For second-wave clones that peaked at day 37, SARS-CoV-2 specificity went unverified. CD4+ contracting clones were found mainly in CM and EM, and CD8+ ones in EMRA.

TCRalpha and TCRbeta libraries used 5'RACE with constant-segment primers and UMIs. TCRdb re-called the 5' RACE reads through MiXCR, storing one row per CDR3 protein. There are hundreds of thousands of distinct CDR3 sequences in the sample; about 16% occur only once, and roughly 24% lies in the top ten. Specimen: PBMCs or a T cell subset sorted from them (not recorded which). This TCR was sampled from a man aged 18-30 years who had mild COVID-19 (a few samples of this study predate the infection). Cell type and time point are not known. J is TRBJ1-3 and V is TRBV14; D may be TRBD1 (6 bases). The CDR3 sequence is CASSHGTRGNTIYF. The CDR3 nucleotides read TGTGCCAGCAGCCACGGGACAAGGGGAAACACCATATATTTT.